These T cell receptor beta chains were read from a single sample in a study of blood T cell repertoires in COVID-19. Clones were read by immunoSEQ multiplex PCR, and TCRdb kept only the in-frame ones, dropping some. The sample has around 150,000 clones; roughly 82% are singletons. What was sequenced was peripheral blood. Source of these receptors: a man in his 70s with acute or convalescent COVID-19. Both conserved end residues are part of each CDR3. A D gene is named only where the DNA matches it firmly. Size is stated for part of the rows, as once, few or many counts, or as a class when the clone is expanded.

-	TRBV9	TRBJ2-1	-	TGTGCCAGCAGCGTAGACGCGTACAATGAGCAGTTCTTC	CASSVDAYNEQFF
-	TRBV11-3	TRBJ2-1	once	TGTGCCAGCAGCCGGAGCTCCTACAATGAGCAGTTCTTC	CASSRSSYNEQFF
TRBD2	TRBV6-2/TRBV6-3	TRBJ2-3	-	TGTGCCAGCAGTTACCCTCTGGAGCGGGGGGGCCCCACAGATACGCAGTATTTT	CASSYPLERGGPTDTQYF
-	TRBV10-1	TRBJ2-5	-	TGCGCCAGAGGATCTAGGGGCCCCTCACGAGAGACCCAGTACTTC	CARGSRGPSRETQYF
-	TRBV11-1	TRBJ2-1	once	TGTGCCAGCAGCTTAGGATTTGGGGGGTACAATGAGCAGTTCTTC	CASSLGFGGYNEQFF
TRBD2	TRBV10-2	TRBJ2-7	-	TGCGCCAGCAGTGATGCTAGCGGGAGCTCCTACGAGCAGTACTTC	CASSDASGSSYEQYF
-	TRBV18	TRBJ1-5	-	TGTGCCAGCTCACCTATGGGCACTTCCAATCAGCCCCAGCATTTT	CASSPMGTSNQPQHF
TRBD2	TRBV6-5	TRBJ2-1	few	TGTGCCAGCAGTTACTCTTCCGGGAGGAGGATCAATGAGCAGTTCTTC	CASSYSSGRRINEQFF
-	TRBV29-1	TRBJ2-6	-	TGCAGCGTGGGGCAGACTGGGGCCAACGTCCTGACTTTC	CSVGQTGANVLTF
TRBD1	TRBV7-9	TRBJ2-6	-	TGTGCCAGCAGCTTTTACAGGGGGCTCTCTGGGGCCAACGTCCTGACTTTC	CASSFYRGLSGANVLTF
TRBD1	TRBV7-9	TRBJ1-1	-	TGTGCCAGCAGCTCAGGGACAGGGGGATTGAACACTGAAGCTTTCTTT	CASSSGTGGLNTEAFF
TRBD1	TRBV5-1	TRBJ2-7	-	TGCGCCAGCAGCCCGGAGGGGACAGGGGTGGGAGGCGAGCAGTACTTC	CASSPEGTGVGGEQYF
-	TRBV15	TRBJ2-3	-	TGTGCCACCAGCAGAGATCCTGGCACAGATACGCAGTATTTT	CATSRDPGTDTQYF
TRBD2	TRBV15	TRBJ2-7	-	TGTGCCACCAGCAGGACTAGCGGGGGGAATTACGAGCAGTACTTC	CATSRTSGGNYEQYF
-	TRBV7-8	TRBJ1-4	-	TGTGCCAGCAGCTTGCGCTCCAGATTGTGGGGGGATGAAAAACTGTTTTTT	CASSLRSRLWGDEKLFF
TRBD1	TRBV5-1	TRBJ1-2	few	TGCGCCAGCAGCCCTCAGGGGGGGACAGGGGACTACTATGGCTACACCTTC	CASSPQGGTGDYYGYTF
-	TRBV15	TRBJ2-5	-	TGTGCCACCTCGAAAGGCAGGGGAGAGACCCAGTACTTC	CATSKGRGETQYF
-	TRBV9	TRBJ1-4	-	TGTGCCAGCAGCCCCCGAGCGTCGGGAACCACTTTAGCAACTAATGAAAAACTGTTTTTT	CASSPRASGTTLATNEKLFF
-	TRBV7-8	TRBJ1-6	-	TGTGCCAGCAGCTTAAGGGGGAGCTCCTATAATTCACCCCTCCACTTT	CASSLRGSSYNSPLHF
TRBD1	TRBV7-3	TRBJ2-4	once	TGTGCCAGCACCTCGCGGTTGTTTCGGACAGGGGAAGCCAAAAACATTCAGTACTTC	CASTSRLFRTGEAKNIQYF
TRBD1	TRBV14	TRBJ1-5	-	TGTGCCAGCAGCCTCCCGGGACAGGGGGTCTTGCCCCAGCATTTT	CASSLPGQGVLPQHF
-	TRBV5-1	TRBJ2-3	once	TGCGCCAGCAGCTTGAAAAGGGCGGGGAACACAGATACGCAGTATTTT	CASSLKRAGNTDTQYF
-	TRBV11-3	TRBJ1-1	-	TGTGCCAGCAGCTTTTTGGGGGTGGAGGGAGCTATGAACACTGAAGCTTTCTTT	CASSFLGVEGAMNTEAFF
TRBD1	TRBV9	TRBJ2-7	-	TGTGCCAGCAGCCCAGGACAGGGGAGTAACGAGCAGTACTTC	CASSPGQGSNEQYF
TRBD2	TRBV9	TRBJ2-5	-	TGTGCCAGCAGCGCCGGACTAGCGGGGGGGCAGGAGACCCAGTACTTC	CASSAGLAGGQETQYF
TRBD1	TRBV18	TRBJ1-1	-	TGTGCCAGCTCACCGACCGGGACAGGGATCGGCTACTCTGAAGCTTTCTTT	CASSPTGTGIGYSEAFF
-	TRBV19	TRBJ1-5	-	TGTGCCAGTAGTATAGTACAGGCTCGGCAGCCCCAGCATTTT	CASSIVQARQPQHF
-	TRBV4-1	TRBJ1-2	-	TGCGCCAGCAGCCAAGATGGGGGGGAGGGTATGCTGGGACGGAATAACTATGGCTACACCTTC	CASSQDGGEGMLGRNNYGYTF
TRBD1	TRBV25-1	TRBJ1-6	-	TGTGCCAGCACCCGGGGGGACAGGAGTAATTCACCCCTCCACTTT	CASTRGDRSNSPLHF
TRBD1	TRBV6-6	TRBJ2-5	few	TGTGCCAGCAGGGCGACAGGGGACGGTGGGGAGACCCAGTACTTC	CASRATGDGGETQYF